This T cell receptor (beta chain) comes out of a study of patients and donors after allogeneic stem cell transplantation. TCRdb called the RT-PCR reads again in MiXCR, with one record for every CDR3 protein. Of about 410,000 distinct CDR3 sequences in the sample, around 15% are singletons; the top ten hold 7.2%. CDR3 size: 18 residues. After removal of 6 bases from V and 1 base from J, the junction contained 16 bases not matched to a gene. Germline-derived CDR1 and CDR2 are SQVTM and ANQGSEA. The receptor was derived from a human donor who was either an allogeneic HSCT recipient or a stem cell or donor lymphocyte infusion donor (not recorded which). It is not recorded whose cells these are; they may come from a transplant donor. The chain employs TRBV29-1 and TRBJ2-1; TRBD1 matches 9 bases. The sequenced sample was blood, either unsorted or a sorted T cell fraction (not recorded which). Here the CDR3 reads CSVLTLGGQGWSYNEQFF. CDR3 nucleotides: TGCAGCGTGCTCACCCTGGGGGGACAGGGTTGGTCCTACAATGAGCAGTTCTTC.